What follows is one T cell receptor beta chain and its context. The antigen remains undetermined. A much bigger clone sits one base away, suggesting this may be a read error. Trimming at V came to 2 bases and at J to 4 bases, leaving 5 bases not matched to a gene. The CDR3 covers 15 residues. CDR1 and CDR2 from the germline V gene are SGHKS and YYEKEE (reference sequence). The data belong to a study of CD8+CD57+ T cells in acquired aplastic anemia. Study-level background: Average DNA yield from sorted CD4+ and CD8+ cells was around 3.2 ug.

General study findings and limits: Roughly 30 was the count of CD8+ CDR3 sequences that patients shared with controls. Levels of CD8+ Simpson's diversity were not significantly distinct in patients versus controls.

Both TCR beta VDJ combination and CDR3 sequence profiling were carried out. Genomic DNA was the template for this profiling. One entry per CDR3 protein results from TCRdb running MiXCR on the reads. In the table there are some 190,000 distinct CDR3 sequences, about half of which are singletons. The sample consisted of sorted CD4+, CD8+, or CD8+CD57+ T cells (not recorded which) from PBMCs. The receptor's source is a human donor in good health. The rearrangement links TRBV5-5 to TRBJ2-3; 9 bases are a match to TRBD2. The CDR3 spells CASSFSGSVSDTQYF. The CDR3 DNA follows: TGTGCCAGCAGCTTTAGCGGGAGCGTGTCAGATACGCAGTATTTT.